The 10 T cell receptor beta chains below all came from one sample that was sequenced in a study of blood T cell repertoires in COVID-19. Using immunoSEQ multiplex PCR, the repertoire was profiled, and TCRdb retains in-frame clones only, with some absent. This sample has approximately 280,000 clones, with about 85% found just once. The sample comprised PBMCs or T cells enriched from blood (not recorded which). These receptors were collected from a woman aged 45-59 years who had recovered from COVID-19.

The J gene is TRBJ1-1, the V gene TRBV27; maybe TRBD1 (6 bases). The CDR3 sequence is 22 residues long. Germline CDR1 and CDR2: MNHEY and SMNVEV (reference sequence). Trimming stripped 4 bases from V and 1 base from J, with 34 bases between. CDR3 in amino acids: CASSYRAGGPGLGVFRNTEAFF. CDR3 DNA: TGTGCCAGCAGTTATAGGGCGGGGGGCCCTGGCCTCGGAGTATTTAGGAACACTGAAGCTTTCTTT.

This clone was found a few times. V and J are TRBV10-1 and TRBJ2-2, with 10 bases identical to TRBD1. The germline V gene encodes CDR1 WNHNN and CDR2 SYGVQD (reference sequence). V gave up 5 bases and J gave up 5 bases; unmatched junction bases: 5. The CDR3 runs to 15 residues. The chain's CDR3 is CASSNRDRGTGELFF. The CDR3 DNA reads as TGCGCCAGCAGTAACCGGGACAGGGGTACCGGGGAGCTGTTTTTT.

The chain joins TRBV27 to TRBJ2-2, with TRBD2 matching over 12 bases. There are 16 residues in the CDR3. The V gene end was trimmed by 4 bases and the J gene end by 7 bases; junction bases not matched to a gene: 7. Germline V lookup: CDR1 MNHEY, CDR2 SMNVEV (reference sequence). DNA for the CDR3: TGTGCCAGCAGTTCATGGACTAGCGGGAAAATCGGGGAGCTGTTTTTT. Protein: CASSSWTSGKIGELFF.

The rearrangement links TRBV5-1 to TRBJ2-5; weak D call: TRBD1 (6 bases). The CDR3 covers 16 residues. The germline V gene encodes CDR1 SGHRS and CDR2 YFSETQ. Trimming removed 4 bases at V and 3 bases at J, with 19 bases between. The CDR3 loop reads CASSVRLGAGEETQYF. The CDR3 coding sequence is TGCGCCAGCAGCGTTCGTCTGGGGGCGGGTGAAGAGACCCAGTACTTC.

The chain is built from TRBV19 and TRBJ1-5; the D gene is possibly TRBD1 (6 bases). V was shortened by 7 bases and J by 3 bases, with 22 bases between the two germline ends. Germline CDR1 LNHDA, CDR2 SQIVND (reference sequence). The CDR3 covers 17 residues. This CDR3 reads CASTKDSSTRINQPQHF. The DNA of the CDR3 is TGTGCCAGTACCAAGGACAGCTCCACTCGTATCAATCAGCCCCAGCATTTT.

This clone was detected only a few times. The J gene is TRBJ1-5, the V gene TRBV10-3; D remains ambiguous. The CDR3 runs to 13 residues. The V gene lost 0 bases and the J gene lost 7 bases, with 7 bases spanning the gap. The germline V gene encodes CDR1 ENHRY and CDR2 SYGVKD. CDR3 sequence (DNA): TGTGCCATCAGTGAGTCAGGCGGGCAGCCCCAGCATTTT. Translated, it gives CAISESGGQPQHF.

The chain links TRBV7-2 to TRBJ2-3; 11 bases align to TRBD2. The CDR3 sequence is 13 residues long. Germline V gene lookup returns CDR1 SGHTA and CDR2 FQGNSA. V lost 9 bases, J lost 3 bases, and 2 bases stayed unmatched. The CDR3: CASTSGRTDTQYF. CDR3 nucleotides: TGTGCCAGTACTAGCGGGAGAACAGATACGCAGTATTTT.

This clone is a singleton in its sample. The genes are TRBV30 and TRBJ2-2; D gene ambiguous. This CDR3 spans 14 amino acids. V shed 2 bases and J shed 1 base, with 8 bases lying between them. In germline, CDR1 is GTSNPN, CDR2 SVGIG (reference sequence). CDR3 bases: TGTGCCTGGAGTCCACTCCTGAACACCGGGGAGCTGTTTTTT. Translated, it gives CAWSPLLNTGELFF.

The V and J genes are TRBV3-1 (or the pseudogene TRBV3-2) and TRBJ2-5, with D possibly being TRBD2 (7 bases). V lost 2 bases and J 3 bases, leaving 10 bases between the germline ends. This CDR3 has 14 residues. The V gene's germline CDR1 is LGHDT and CDR2 YNNKEL (reference sequence). The CDR3 loop reads CASSQRGAKETQYF. The CDR3, as DNA: TGTGCCAGCAGCCAACGGGGGGCAAAAGAGACCCAGTACTTC.

The CDR3 region has the DNA TGTGCCAGCAGCTTCGGGGAATTCTATAATTCACCCCTCCACTTT. Protein: CASSFGEFYNSPLHF. This chain joins TRBV7-8 and TRBJ1-6; unclear D gene. This CDR3 has 15 residues. Trimming pared 3 bases from V and 3 bases from J, leaving 9 bases between. CDR1 is SGHVS, CDR2 FQNEAQ, per germline.